Listed below are T cell receptor beta chains from one sample, sequenced in a study of blood T cell repertoires in COVID-19. This table comes from immunoSEQ multiplex PCR, and its TCRdb copy is limited to in-frame clones, with some not included. Of about 190,000 clones listed, around 83% were seen once; the top ten hold approximately 25%. What was sequenced was PBMCs or T cells enriched from blood (not recorded which). These receptors came from a woman between 40 and 50 years old in a cohort exposed to, infected with or recovered from COVID-19 (not recorded which). CDR3s include the opening cysteine and the closing phenylalanine or tryptophan. A D gene is named only where the DNA matches it firmly.

>TRBD1|TRBJ2-2|TRBV5-1
CASSAGTGGTGELFF
>TRBD2|TRBJ2-3|TRBV7-9
CASSATGTSGRLDTQYF
>NA|TRBJ1-5|TRBV19
CASSILLNQPQHF
>TRBD1|TRBJ2-7|TRBV24-1
CATSGRDRGDYEQYF
>TRBD1|TRBJ1-1|TRBV15
CATSSPGTGDTEAFF
>NA|TRBJ1-5|TRBV16
CASSQSGIGNQPQHF
>NA|TRBJ2-7|TRBV6-5
CASRSRAAYSYEQYF
>NA|TRBJ2-3|TRBV6-5
CASSPRQDTQYF
>TRBD2|TRBJ2-1|TRBV19
CASTPSGRIERNEQFF
>NA|TRBJ2-1|TRBV10-3
CAISEPGHSSYNEQFF
>NA|TRBJ2-7|TRBV2
CASTGERVGEQYF
>TRBD2|TRBJ2-2|TRBV9
CASSAGGRAGNTGELFF
>TRBD2|TRBJ2-7|TRBV27
CASSLLAGLKYEQYF
>TRBD1|TRBJ2-7|TRBV5-5
CASSLTGQGDYEQYF
>TRBD1|TRBJ1-4|TRBV7-9
CASVGQGSRTNEKLFF
>NA|TRBJ1-6|TRBV28
CASKGVLMSPLHF
>NA|TRBJ1-6|TRBV3-1/TRBV3-2
CASSREGGRVNSPLHF
>TRBD2|TRBJ2-7|TRBV18
CASSPAGGPFEQYF
>TRBD1|TRBJ1-2|TRBV7-9
CASSSGTGRTTPYGYTF
>NA|TRBJ2-7|TRBV4-1
CASSPQLEGIYEQYF
>TRBD1|TRBJ1-1|TRBV24-1
CATVGGDSTEAFF
>NA|TRBJ1-6|TRBV3-1/TRBV3-2
CASEAGESPLHF
>TRBD1|TRBJ1-2|TRBV6-5
CASRGDRFYGYTF
>TRBD1|TRBJ2-7|TRBV6-5
CASSIDRGVEQYF
>TRBD1|TRBJ1-1|TRBV19
CASSISPGQGSEAFF
>TRBD1|TRBJ2-1|TRBV5-1
CASSTDRGAREFF
>TRBD1|TRBJ1-3|TRBV4-1
CASSLSPGQGSSGNTIYF
>NA|TRBJ2-1|TRBV3-1/TRBV3-2
CASSPIGRDNEQFF
>NA|TRBJ1-5|TRBV9
CASSVAAGGNQPQHF
>NA|TRBJ2-3|TRBV11-2
CASSFTIRELSTDTQYF
>NA|TRBJ2-1|TRBV18
CASSPEMAQKYNEQFF
>TRBD2|TRBJ2-3|TRBV4-1
CASSLGLAGADTQYF
>NA|TRBJ1-2|TRBV3-1/TRBV3-2
CASSSQRANYGYTF
>NA|TRBJ1-5|TRBV7-9
CASDTYNQPQHF
>NA|TRBJ1-2|TRBV7-9
CASSLYQGASNYGYTF
>TRBD1|TRBJ1-4|TRBV29-1
CSGMGQANEKLFF
>NA|TRBJ1-1|TRBV5-1
CASSLGQMNTEAFF
>NA|TRBJ2-7|TRBV9
CASSVARGYEQYF
>NA|TRBJ1-1|TRBV5-1
CASSFSRSTEAFF
>TRBD1|TRBJ1-2|TRBV24-1
CATSGPGQGANNYGYTF
>NA|TRBJ1-3|TRBV21-1
CASSKGSFPGTDARSGFHTIYF
>TRBD1|TRBJ1-3|TRBV27
CASSLTGQGGNTIYF
>NA|TRBJ1-2|TRBV5-1
CASSLAGRDRGYTF
>NA|TRBJ1-1|TRBV29-1
CSARGNTEAFF
>NA|TRBJ1-5|TRBV7-6
CASSAYAGSNQPQHF
>TRBD2|TRBJ2-1|TRBV30
CAWSVQIPSGRAAEQFF
>TRBD1|TRBJ2-1|TRBV27
CASSYRQGARGYNEQFF
>TRBD2|TRBJ2-7|TRBV11-2
CASSLESGLAYEQYF
>NA|TRBJ1-2|TRBV2
CATHPPVQPNYGYTF
>NA|TRBJ2-2|TRBV9
CASSPRGGGNTGELFF
>TRBD2|TRBJ2-3|TRBV2
CASRGGKRTDTQYF